Listed below are T cell receptor beta chains from one sample, sequenced in a study of human T cells and chemical hapten exposure. Via MiXCR, TCRdb re-called the RACE reads, giving one row per CDR3 protein. This sample has over 100,000 distinct CDR3 sequences; around 11% occur once, and the top ten carry 2% to 2.5%. Sequencing was performed on whole blood, taken in connection with sensitization to the hapten diphenylcyclopropenone (DPC). All receptors come from a woman in her fifties or sixties with alopecia areata. Some clones in this sample may be carry-over from other donors' samples. Each CDR3 is given with its conserved first and last residue. D genes are given only for firm matches. Expanded clones get a size class; other rows say once, few or many, or leave the size out.

d_call,clone_size,v_call,j_call,cdr3_aa,cdr3_nt
-,many,TRBV12-3/TRBV12-4,TRBJ1-5,CASSPAKSNQPQHF,TGTGCCAGCAGCCCAGCGAAGAGCAATCAGCCCCAGCATTTT
-,many,TRBV12-5,TRBJ2-3,CASGLVRQLRAADTQYF,TGTGCTAGTGGTTTGGTCCGACAGCTCAGGGCCGCAGATACGCAGTATTTT
-,few,TRBV20-1,TRBJ1-6,CSARDVALLGSPLHF,TGCAGTGCTAGAGATGTAGCCTTGCTTGGGTCACCCCTCCACTTT
TRBD2,few,TRBV7-9,TRBJ2-7,CASSASGGYEQYF,TGTGCCAGCAGCGCTAGCGGGGGCTACGAGCAGTACTTC
TRBD2,many,TRBV6-5,TRBJ2-7,CASSVAGAPDEQYF,TGTGCCAGCAGTGTAGCGGGGGCGCCCGACGAGCAGTACTTC
-,many,TRBV6-4,TRBJ2-1,CASSDSSGTGPGEQFF,TGTGCCAGCAGTGACTCGAGCGGGACAGGCCCTGGAGAGCAGTTCTTC
-,many,TRBV20-1,TRBJ2-5,CSARRRAGLETQYF,TGCAGTGCTAGACGCCGGGCGGGGCTAGAGACCCAGTACTTC
-,-,TRBV6-6,TRBJ2-4,CASSPGILAKNIQYF,TGTGCCAGCAGTCCGGGCATACTAGCCAAAAACATTCAGTACTTC
-,-,TRBV7-9,TRBJ1-5,CASSPKQPQHF,TGTGCCAGCAGCCCTAAGCAGCCCCAGCATTTT
-,-,TRBV5-1,TRBJ1-6,CASSPDSYNSPLHF,TGCGCCAGCAGTCCTGACAGTTATAATTCACCCCTCCACTTT
TRBD2,many,TRBV6-2/TRBV6-3,TRBJ2-7,CASSREAGGSYEQYF,TGTGCCAGCAGTCGGGAAGCGGGAGGCTCCTACGAGCAGTACTTC
-,few,TRBV5-8,TRBJ2-7,CASSLAPTAIEQYF,TGTGCCAGCAGCTTGGCCCCGACTGCGATCGAGCAGTACTTC
-,-,TRBV12-3/TRBV12-4,TRBJ1-1,CASSFQGQDTEAFF,TGTGCCAGCAGTTTTCAGGGGCAGGACACTGAAGCTTTCTTT
-,-,TRBV21-1,TRBJ2-3,CASSKALTRPLSTDTQYF,TGTGCCAGCAGCAAAGCCCTTACCAGGCCATTAAGCACAGATACGCAGTATTTT
-,-,TRBV21-1,TRBJ1-5,CASSKVRMLGGQGIQPQHF,TGTGCCAGCAGCAAAGTCCGCATGTTGGGCGGACAGGGGATTCAGCCCCAGCATTTT
TRBD1,few,TRBV20-1,TRBJ1-5,CSAIGDRGNNQPQHF,TGCAGTGCTATCGGGGACAGGGGAAACAATCAGCCCCAGCATTTT
TRBD1,few,TRBV4-1,TRBJ2-1,CASSQPGQGANEQFF,TGCGCCAGCAGCCAACCGGGACAGGGGGCCAATGAGCAGTTCTTC
-,few,TRBV12-3/TRBV12-4,TRBJ2-1,CASSLLGGGEGNEQFF,TGTGCCAGCAGCCTACTTGGCGGGGGCGAGGGCAATGAGCAGTTCTTC
TRBD2,-,TRBV20-1,TRBJ2-3,CSARAGGVTDTQYF,TGCAGTGCTAGGGCGGGAGGGGTAACAGATACGCAGTATTTT
-,-,TRBV6-2/TRBV6-3,TRBJ2-1,CASSYSVVSSYNEQFF,TGTGCCAGCAGTTACTCGGTCGTAAGCTCCTACAATGAGCAGTTCTTC
TRBD1,many,TRBV5-1,TRBJ1-2,CASSLDGQGILQGYTF,TGCGCCAGCAGCTTGGATGGACAGGGAATCCTTCAGGGCTACACCTTC
-,-,TRBV12-5,TRBJ2-1,CASGFLIQNSYNEQFF,TGTGCTAGTGGTTTCCTTATTCAGAACTCCTACAATGAGCAGTTCTTC
-,-,TRBV2,TRBJ1-2,CASSGINYGYTF,TGTGCCAGCAGTGGCATTAACTATGGCTACACCTTC
-,-,TRBV5-1,TRBJ2-7,CASSSPANPQPYEQYF,TGCGCCAGCAGCTCCCCTGCTAACCCTCAACCCTACGAGCAGTACTTC
-,many,TRBV20-1,TRBJ2-7,CSAHSGLAYEQYF,TGCAGTGCTCACTCGGGACTTGCCTACGAGCAGTACTTC
-,few,TRBV3-1,TRBJ2-1,CASSQDHRANEQFF,TGTGCCAGCAGCCAAGATCACAGGGCTAATGAGCAGTTCTTC
-,few,TRBV13,TRBJ2-1,CASSSATGGNEQFF,TGTGCCAGCAGCTCAGCCACCGGGGGCAATGAGCAGTTCTTC
TRBD1,few,TRBV20-1,TRBJ2-7,CSARQGVSYEQYF,TGCAGTGCCAGACAGGGAGTCTCCTACGAGCAGTACTTC
-,few,TRBV5-1,TRBJ1-1,CASSLLGEGTEAFF,TGCGCCAGCAGCTTGTTGGGGGAAGGGACTGAAGCTTTCTTT
-,-,TRBV6-6,TRBJ1-5,CASSYSTRVNQPQHF,TGTGCCAGCAGTTACTCGACCAGGGTAAATCAGCCCCAGCATTTT
-,once,TRBV5-1,TRBJ1-1,CASSLDGGLEAFF,TGCGCCAGCAGCTTGGACGGGGGGCTAGAAGCTTTCTTT
-,-,TRBV11-2,TRBJ2-3,CASSLVYQGDTQYF,TGTGCCAGCAGCTTAGTTTACCAGGGAGATACGCAGTATTTT
-,many,TRBV10-3,TRBJ2-7,CAISDPGQSYEQYF,TGTGCCATCAGCGATCCTGGACAGAGCTACGAGCAGTACTTC
-,-,TRBV6-2/TRBV6-3,TRBJ1-5,CASSYDGVRGQPQHF,TGTGCCAGCAGTTACGACGGGGTACGGGGTCAGCCCCAGCATTTT
-,few,TRBV2,TRBJ2-7,CASSGRPAYEQYF,TGTGCCAGCAGCGGCAGGCCAGCCTACGAGCAGTACTTC
TRBD1,many,TRBV10-3,TRBJ2-7,CAIGQGGSYEQYF,TGTGCCATCGGCCAAGGGGGCTCGTACGAGCAGTACTTC
TRBD1,few,TRBV28,TRBJ2-7,CAAGGTGFPSYEQYF,TGTGCCGCCGGTGGGACAGGGTTTCCCTCCTACGAGCAGTACTTC